This TCR beta chain was captured in a study of patients and donors after allogeneic stem cell transplantation. Per germline, CDR1 DFQATT and CDR2 SNEGSKA (reference sequence). This CDR3 is built from 12 residues. V shed 5 bases, J shed 5 bases, and the junction held 5 bases outside the gene matches. This clonotype was seen a handful of times. TCRdb recomputed calls from the RT-PCR reads with MiXCR, one row per CDR3 protein. The sample contains about 960,000 distinct CDR3 sequences, around 17% of which appear only once. The sequence derives from a human donor who was either an allogeneic HSCT recipient or a stem cell or donor lymphocyte infusion donor (not recorded which). It is not recorded whose cells these are; they may come from a transplant donor. Sequencing used blood, either unsorted or a sorted T cell fraction (not recorded which). The rearrangement joins TRBV20-1 to TRBJ2-5, with 7 bases that match TRBD2. The CDR3: CSAPGRIETQYF. In DNA, the CDR3 is TGCAGTGCTCCCGGGAGGATTGAGACCCAGTACTTC.